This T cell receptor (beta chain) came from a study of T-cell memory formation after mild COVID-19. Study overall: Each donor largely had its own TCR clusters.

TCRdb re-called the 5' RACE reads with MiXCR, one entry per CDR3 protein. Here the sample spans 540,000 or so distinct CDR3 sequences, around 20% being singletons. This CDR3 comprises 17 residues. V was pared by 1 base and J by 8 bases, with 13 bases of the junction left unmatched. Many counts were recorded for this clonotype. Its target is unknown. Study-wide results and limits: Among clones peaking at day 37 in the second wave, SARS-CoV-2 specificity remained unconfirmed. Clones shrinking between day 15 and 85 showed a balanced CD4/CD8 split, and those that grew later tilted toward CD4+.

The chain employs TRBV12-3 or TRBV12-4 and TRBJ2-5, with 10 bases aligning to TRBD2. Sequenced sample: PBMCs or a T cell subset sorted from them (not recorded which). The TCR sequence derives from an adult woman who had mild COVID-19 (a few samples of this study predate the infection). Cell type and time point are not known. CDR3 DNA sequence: TGTGCCAGCAGTTTAGAAGCGGGAGGGTTCGGGGGTGGAACCCAGTACTTC. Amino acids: CASSLEAGGFGGGTQYF.